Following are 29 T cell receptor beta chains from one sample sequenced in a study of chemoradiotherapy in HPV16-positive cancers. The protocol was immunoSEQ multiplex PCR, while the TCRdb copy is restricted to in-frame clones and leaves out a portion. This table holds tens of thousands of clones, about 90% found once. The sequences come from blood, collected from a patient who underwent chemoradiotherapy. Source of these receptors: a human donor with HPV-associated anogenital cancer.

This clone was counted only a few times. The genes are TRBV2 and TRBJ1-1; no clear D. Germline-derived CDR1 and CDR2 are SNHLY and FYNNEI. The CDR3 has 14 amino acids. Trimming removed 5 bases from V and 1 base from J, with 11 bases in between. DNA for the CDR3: TGTGCCAGCAGTTCAGAGGGCCGGAACACTGAAGCTTTCTTT. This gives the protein CASSSEGRNTEAFF.

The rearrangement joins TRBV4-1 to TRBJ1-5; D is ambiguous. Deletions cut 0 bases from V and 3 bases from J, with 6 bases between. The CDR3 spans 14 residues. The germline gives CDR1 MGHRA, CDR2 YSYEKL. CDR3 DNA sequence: TGCGCCAGCAGCCAAGAGCAAGTCAATCAGCCCCAGCATTTT. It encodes CASSQEQVNQPQHF.

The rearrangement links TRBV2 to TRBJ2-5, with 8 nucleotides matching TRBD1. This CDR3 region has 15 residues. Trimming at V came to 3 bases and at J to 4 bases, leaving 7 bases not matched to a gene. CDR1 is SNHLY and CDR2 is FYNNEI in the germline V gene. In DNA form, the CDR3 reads TGTGCCAGCAGTGACCAGGGCAGGGGGCGAGAGACCCAGTACTTC. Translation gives CASSDQGRGRETQYF.

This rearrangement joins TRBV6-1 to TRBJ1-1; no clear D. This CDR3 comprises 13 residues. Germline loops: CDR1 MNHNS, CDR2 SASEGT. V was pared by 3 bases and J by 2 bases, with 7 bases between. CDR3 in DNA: TGTGCCAGCAGTGAGCGCTTCAACACTGAAGCTTTCTTT. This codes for CASSERFNTEAFF.

The CDR3 protein is CASSFSTGETGNTIYF. In DNA form, the CDR3 reads TGTGCCAGCAGCTTCTCGACAGGAGAAACTGGAAACACCATATATTTT. The V gene is TRBV11-2, the J gene TRBJ1-3, with D possibly matching TRBD1 (6 bases). CDR1 and CDR2 from the germline V gene are SGHAT and FQNNGV. Deletions cut 3 bases from V and 2 bases from J, with 14 bases between. The CDR3 is made up of 16 amino acids. Using reference TRBV11-2 and TRBJ1-3 for the parts outside the CDR3, the full variable domain is EAGVAQSPRYKIIEKRQSVAFWCNPISGHATLYWYQQILGQGPKLLIQFQNNGVVDDSQLPKDRFSAERLKGVDSTLKIQPAKLEDSAVYLCASSFSTGETGNTIYFGEGSWLTVV.

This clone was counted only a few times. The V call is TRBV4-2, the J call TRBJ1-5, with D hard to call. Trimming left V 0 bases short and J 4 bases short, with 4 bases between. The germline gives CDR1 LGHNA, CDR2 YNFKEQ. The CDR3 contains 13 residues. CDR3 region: CASSQERNQPQHF. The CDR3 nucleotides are TGTGCCAGCAGCCAAGAGCGGAATCAGCCCCAGCATTTT.

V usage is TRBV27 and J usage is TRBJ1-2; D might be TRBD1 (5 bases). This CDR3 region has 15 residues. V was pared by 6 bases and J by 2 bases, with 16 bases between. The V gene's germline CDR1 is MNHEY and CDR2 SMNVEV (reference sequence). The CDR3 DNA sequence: TGTGCCAGCAGCCCGCGGGGGTCAGGGAACTATGGCTACACCTTC. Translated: CASSPRGSGNYGYTF.

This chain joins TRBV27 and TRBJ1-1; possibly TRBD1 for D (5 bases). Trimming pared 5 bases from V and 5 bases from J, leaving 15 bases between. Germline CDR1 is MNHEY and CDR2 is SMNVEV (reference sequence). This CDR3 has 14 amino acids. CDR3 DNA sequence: TGTGCCAGCAGTGCAGCAGGGCCGGGGACTGAAGCTTTCTTT. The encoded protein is CASSAAGPGTEAFF.

DNA of the CDR3: TGTGCCAGCAGCTCCCTAACCGAGGGACAGGGCTATGGCTACACCTTC. Its translation is CASSSLTEGQGYGYTF. The gene calls are TRBV13 and TRBJ1-2; 9 positions match TRBD1. CDR3 length equals 16 residues. CDR1 is PRHDT, CDR2 FYEKMQ, per germline (reference sequence). The ends lost 4 bases at V and 4 bases at J; junction bases unmatched: 10. The entire variable domain, with the rest obtained from reference TRBV13 and TRBJ1-2, is as follows: AAGVIQSPRHLIKEKRETATLKCYPIPRHDTVYWYQQGPGQDPQFLISFYEKMQSDKGSIPDRFSAQQFSDYHSELNMSSLELGDSALYFCASSSLTEGQGYGYTFGSGTRLTVV.

The CDR3 loop reads CASSGGPGTRNEQYF. The CDR3 bases are TGTGCCAGCAGCGGAGGCCCCGGGACCCGAAACGAGCAGTACTTC. The J gene is TRBJ2-7, the V gene TRBV9; D possibly uses TRBD1 or TRBD2 (5 bases each). Germline loops: CDR1 SGDLS, CDR2 YYNGEE. V lost 3 bases and J 5 bases, leaving 18 bases between the germline ends. The CDR3 contains 15 residues. Drawing the rest from reference TRBV9 and TRBJ2-7, the complete variable domain is DSGVTQTPKHLITATGQRVTLRCSPRSGDLSVYWYQQSLDQGLQFLIQYYNGEERAKGNILERFSAQQFPDLHSELNLSSLELGDSALYFCASSGGPGTRNEQYFGPGTRLTVT.

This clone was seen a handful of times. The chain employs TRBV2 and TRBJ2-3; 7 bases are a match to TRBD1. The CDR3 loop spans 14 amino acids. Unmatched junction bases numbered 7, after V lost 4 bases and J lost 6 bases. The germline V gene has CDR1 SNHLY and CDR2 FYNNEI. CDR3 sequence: CASSGQGEQDTQYF. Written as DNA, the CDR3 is TGTGCCAGCAGTGGTCAGGGGGAGCAGGATACGCAGTATTTT.

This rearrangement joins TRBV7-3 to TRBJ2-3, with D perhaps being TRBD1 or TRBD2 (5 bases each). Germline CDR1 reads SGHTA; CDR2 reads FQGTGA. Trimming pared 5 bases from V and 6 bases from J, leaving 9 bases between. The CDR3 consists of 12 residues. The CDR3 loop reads CASSAEGDTQYF. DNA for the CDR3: TGTGCCAGCAGCGCAGAGGGGGATACGCAGTATTTT.

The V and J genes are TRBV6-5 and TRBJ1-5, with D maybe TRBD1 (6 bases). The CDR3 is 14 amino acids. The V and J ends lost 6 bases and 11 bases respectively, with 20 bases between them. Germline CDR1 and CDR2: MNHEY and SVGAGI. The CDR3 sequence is CASRTTGIPWTQHF. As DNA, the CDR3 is TGTGCCAGCAGGACGACAGGTATCCCTTGGACCCAGCATTTT.

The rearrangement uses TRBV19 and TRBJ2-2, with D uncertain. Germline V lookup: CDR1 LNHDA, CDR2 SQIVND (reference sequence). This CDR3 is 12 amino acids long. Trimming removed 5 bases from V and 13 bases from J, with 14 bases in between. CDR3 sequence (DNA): TGTGCCAGTAGTGGTCCGTATGGTGTGCTGTTTTTT. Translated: CASSGPYGVLFF.

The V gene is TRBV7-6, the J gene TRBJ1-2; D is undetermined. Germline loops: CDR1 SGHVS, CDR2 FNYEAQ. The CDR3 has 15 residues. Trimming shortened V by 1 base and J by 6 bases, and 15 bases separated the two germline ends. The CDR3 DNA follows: TGTGCCAGCAGCTTAGGGGAGGTACAGTTGAATGGCTACACCTTC. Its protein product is CASSLGEVQLNGYTF. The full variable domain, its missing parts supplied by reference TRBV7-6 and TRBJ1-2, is GAGVSQSPRYKVTKRGQDVALRCDPISGHVSLYWYRQALGQGPEFLTYFNYEAQQDKSGLPNDRFSAERPEGSISTLTIQRTEQRDSAMYRCASSLGEVQLNGYTFGSGTRLTVV.

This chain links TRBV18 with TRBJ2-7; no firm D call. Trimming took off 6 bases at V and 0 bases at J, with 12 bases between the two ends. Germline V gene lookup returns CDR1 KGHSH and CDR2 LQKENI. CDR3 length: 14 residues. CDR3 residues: CASSSTLGSYEQYF. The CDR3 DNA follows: TGTGCCAGCTCTTCGACCCTGGGCTCCTACGAGCAGTACTTC.

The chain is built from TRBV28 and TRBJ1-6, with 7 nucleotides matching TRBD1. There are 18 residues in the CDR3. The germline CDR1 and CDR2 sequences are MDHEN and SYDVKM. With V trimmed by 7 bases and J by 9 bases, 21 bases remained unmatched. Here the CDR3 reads CASNASKRGQALGSPLHF. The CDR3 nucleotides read TGTGCCAGCAATGCCTCAAAGAGAGGACAGGCCCTGGGTTCACCCCTCCACTTT.

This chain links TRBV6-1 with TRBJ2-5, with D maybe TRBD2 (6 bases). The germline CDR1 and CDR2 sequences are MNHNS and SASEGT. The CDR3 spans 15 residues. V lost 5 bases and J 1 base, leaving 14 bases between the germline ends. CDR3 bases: TGTGCCAGCAGTCCCGGCGGGAAGGGCCAAGAGACCCAGTACTTC. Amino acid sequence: CASSPGGKGQETQYF.

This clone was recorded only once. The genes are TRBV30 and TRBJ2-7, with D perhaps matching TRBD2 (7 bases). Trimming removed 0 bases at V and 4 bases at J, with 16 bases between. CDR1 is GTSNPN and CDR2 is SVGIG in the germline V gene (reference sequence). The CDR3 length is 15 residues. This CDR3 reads CAWSVRGGGIYEQYF. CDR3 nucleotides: TGTGCCTGGAGTGTACGGGGAGGGGGAATATACGAGCAGTACTTC.

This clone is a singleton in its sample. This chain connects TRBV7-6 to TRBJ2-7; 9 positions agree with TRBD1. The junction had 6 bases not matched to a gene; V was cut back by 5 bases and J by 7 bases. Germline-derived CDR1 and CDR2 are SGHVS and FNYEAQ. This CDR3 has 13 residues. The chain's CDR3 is CASSPQTGGEQYF. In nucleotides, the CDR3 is TGTGCCAGCAGCCCACAGACAGGGGGTGAGCAGTACTTC.

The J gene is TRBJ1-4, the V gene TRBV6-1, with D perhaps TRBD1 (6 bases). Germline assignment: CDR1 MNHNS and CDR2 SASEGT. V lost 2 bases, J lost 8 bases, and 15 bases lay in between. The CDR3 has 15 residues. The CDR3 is CASSEMAGAREKLFF. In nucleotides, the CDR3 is TGTGCCAGCAGTGAAATGGCGGGGGCGCGGGAAAAACTGTTTTTT.

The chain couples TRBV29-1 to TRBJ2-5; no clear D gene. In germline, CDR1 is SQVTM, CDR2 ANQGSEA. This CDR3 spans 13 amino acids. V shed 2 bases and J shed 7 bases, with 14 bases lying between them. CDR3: CSVELWQLRTQYF. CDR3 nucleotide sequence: TGCAGCGTTGAACTTTGGCAGCTGCGGACCCAGTACTTC.

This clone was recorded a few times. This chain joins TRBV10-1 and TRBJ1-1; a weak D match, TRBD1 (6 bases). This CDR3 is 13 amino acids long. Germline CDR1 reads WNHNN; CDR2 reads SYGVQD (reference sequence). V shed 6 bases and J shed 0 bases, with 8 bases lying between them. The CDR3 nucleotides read TGCGCCAGCAGGGACAGCATGAACACTGAAGCTTTCTTT. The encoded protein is CASRDSMNTEAFF.

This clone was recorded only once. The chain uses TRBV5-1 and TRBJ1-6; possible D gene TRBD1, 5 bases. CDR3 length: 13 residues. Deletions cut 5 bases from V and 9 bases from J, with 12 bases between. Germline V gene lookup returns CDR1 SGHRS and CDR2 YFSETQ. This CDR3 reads CASSLGVGSPLHF. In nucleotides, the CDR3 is TGCGCCAGCAGTCTGGGGGTGGGTTCACCCCTCCACTTT.

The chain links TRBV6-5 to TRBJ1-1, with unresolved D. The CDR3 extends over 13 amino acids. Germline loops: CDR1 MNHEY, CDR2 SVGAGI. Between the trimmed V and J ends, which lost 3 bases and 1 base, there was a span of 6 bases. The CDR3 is CASSYAPNTEAFF. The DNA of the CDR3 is TGTGCCAGCAGTTATGCCCCGAACACTGAAGCTTTCTTT.

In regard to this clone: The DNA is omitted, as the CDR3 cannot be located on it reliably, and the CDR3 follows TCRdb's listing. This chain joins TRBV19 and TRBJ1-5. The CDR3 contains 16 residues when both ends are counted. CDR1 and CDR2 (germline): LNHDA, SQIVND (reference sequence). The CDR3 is CASTSDGRNSNQPQHF.

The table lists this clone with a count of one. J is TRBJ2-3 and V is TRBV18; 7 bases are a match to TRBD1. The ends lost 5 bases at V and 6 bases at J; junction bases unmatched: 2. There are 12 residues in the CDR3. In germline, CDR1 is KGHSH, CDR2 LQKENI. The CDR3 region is CASSTGADTQYF. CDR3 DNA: TGTGCCAGCTCAACAGGGGCCGATACGCAGTATTTT. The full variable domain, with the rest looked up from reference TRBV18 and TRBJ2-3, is NAGVMQNPRHLVRRRGQEARLRCSPMKGHSHVYWYRQLPEEGLKFMVYLQKENIIDESGMPKERFSAEFPKEGPSILRIQQVVRGDSAAYFCASSTGADTQYFGPGTRLTVL.

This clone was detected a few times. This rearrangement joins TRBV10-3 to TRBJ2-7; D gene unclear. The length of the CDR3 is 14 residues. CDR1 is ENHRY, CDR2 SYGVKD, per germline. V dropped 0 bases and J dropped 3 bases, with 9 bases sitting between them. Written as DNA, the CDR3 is TGTGCCATCAGTGAGTCTTCCTCGGGCTACGAGCAGTACTTC. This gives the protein CAISESSSGYEQYF.

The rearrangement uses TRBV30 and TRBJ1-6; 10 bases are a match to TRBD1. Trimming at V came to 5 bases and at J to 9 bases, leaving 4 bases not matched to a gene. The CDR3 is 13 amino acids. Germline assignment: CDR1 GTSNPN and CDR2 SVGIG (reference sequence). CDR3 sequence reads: CAWATGGASPLHF. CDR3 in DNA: TGTGCCTGGGCGACAGGGGGCGCTTCACCCCTCCACTTT. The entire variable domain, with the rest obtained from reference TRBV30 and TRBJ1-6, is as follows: SQTIHQWPATLVQPVGSPLSLECTVEGTSNPNLYWYRQAAGRGLQLLFYSVGIGQISSEVPQNLSASRPQDRQFILSSKKLLLSDSGFYLCAWATGGASPLHFGNGTRLTVT.